This T cell receptor (beta chain) was recorded in a study of blood T cell repertoires in COVID-19 (dated by TCRdb to 2020 to 2021). The study in broad terms: The collaborator samples originated in the United States, Italy and Spain and spanned the acute and convalescent phases of COVID-19. The material from the prospective study consisted of cDNA or gDNA derived from T cells, B-cell-depleted T cells, or PBMCs. The dataset comprised deeply sampled blood TCRbeta repertoires from subjects exposed to, actively infected with, or recovered from COVID-19. The repertoires were made available in a free public database intended to serve as a resource for research on the immune response to SARS-CoV-2. Samples came from the ongoing ImmuneRACE study (first 160 participants) plus 1,254 subjects from 6 global collaborators. Nearly every sample came with metadata listing a de-identified subject ID, COVID-19 status, age in years and sex. Where HLA class I and class II types were available, the types were taken from metadata supplied by the sample provider, not from assay-based typing.

TCRbeta CDR3 regions were amplified from genomic DNA using the immunoSEQ Assay, a bias-controlled multiplex PCR. Per the original workflow: Within the assay, amplification of reference gene primers was used to estimate how many nucleated cells each sample contained. To quantify the absolute abundance of each unique TCRbeta CDR3 rearrangement, sequence reads were collapsed and filtered. For each sample, productive Simpson clonality was calculated as the square root of Simpson's diversity index over productive rearrangements. TCRdb obtained this table from immuneACCESS and retained in-frame rearrangements with V and J assigned. These tables miss some clones; where compared with another copy, unresolved V genes account for less than half of the shortfall, and the remainder is unexplained. V, J and clone size reflect that table, while D and trimming were determined from the DNA. For this sample there are some 210,000 clones; over 75% appear just once. Roughly 5.6% of the sample goes to the ten largest clones.

Another Seattle source contributed samples from volunteer blood donors who had recovered from COVID-19. Whole blood was collected in K2EDTA tubes by collaborating institutions according to the institutions' own protocols. Collaborator samples were shipped for TCRbeta analysis as frozen whole blood, isolated PBMCs, or DNA extracted from either sample type. This clone showed up just a few times. Its recognized antigen is unknown. Base qualities were left out, and no much larger clone turns up one base away. Broad study findings and their caveats: How much clinical and demographic metadata was included differed by source and by participant, and the metadata was provided uncurated.

At the junction V is shortened by 4 bases and J by 1 base, with 14 bases in between. Its CDR3 holds 16 amino acids, cysteine through phenylalanine. CDR3 DNA is the only sequence kept; it has 48 bases, read in frame from the first base. The germline V gene provides CDR1 SGHRS and CDR2 YFSETQ. This chain is built from TRBV5-1 and TRBJ2-2; the D gene is possibly TRBD2, with 6 bases matching. The sequenced sample was peripheral blood. This TCR was sampled from a woman aged 40 to 50 who had recovered from COVID-19. The sequenced DNA is TGCGCCAGCAGCCGGGGCGGGGACGGGAACACCGGGGAGCTGTTTTTT. It translates as CASSRGGDGNTGELFF.